Each of the 16 T cell receptor beta chains below was sequenced from the same sample in a study of blood T cells in healthy people across ages. Together with a sample-barcoded 5' primer, a J-beta primer mix was included in a second PCR lasting about 7 to 11 cycles. TCRdb called the 5' RACE reads again in MiXCR, with one record for every CDR3 protein. The sample gives 1 million or so distinct CDR3 sequences, almost 25% of which show up once; around 0.7% is in the top ten. In addition, the sample was reused for a study of T cells of mothers and their children.

Sequencing was performed on blood. These receptors all stem from a girl aged 2 to 10 in good health.

V gene TRBV29-1 combines with J gene TRBJ2-7, with 8 positions matching TRBD1. The CDR3 runs 14 residues. In germline, CDR1 is SQVTM, CDR2 ANQGSEA. V was clipped by 5 bases and J by 6 bases; unmatched bases: 12. The CDR3 bases are TGCAGCGTTCTAGGCCCGACAGGGGATGGCGAGCAGTACTTC. Translating gives CSVLGPTGDGEQYF.

The rearrangement joins TRBV29-1 to TRBJ1-4, with a possible D match to TRBD1 (6 bases). The length of the CDR3 is 12 residues. The V end was cut by 7 bases, the J end by 8 bases, with 14 bases between. CDR1 and CDR2 (germline): SQVTM, ANQGSEA. In nucleotides, the CDR3 is TGCAGCGCCCGAGGGGGTAGCGAAAAACTGTTTTTT. Translated: CSARGGSEKLFF. Combining the CDR3 with reference TRBV29-1 and TRBJ1-4 gives the whole variable domain SAVISQKPSRDICQRGTSLTIQCQVDSQVTMMFWYRQQPGQSLTLIATANQGSEATYESGFVIDKFPISRPNLTFSTLTVSNMSPEDSSIYLCSARGGSEKLFFGSGTQLSVL.

The chain combines TRBV9 with TRBJ2-3; maybe TRBD2 (5 bases). This CDR3 comprises 13 residues. Germline CDR1 reads SGDLS; CDR2 reads YYNGEE. V lost 4 bases and J lost 3, with 9 bases in between. The CDR3 is CASSLAMTDTQYF. Here the CDR3 DNA reads TGTGCCAGCAGCCTAGCAATGACAGATACGCAGTATTTT.

V usage is TRBV29-1 and J usage is TRBJ2-5; D remains ambiguous. The V end was cut by 5 bases, the J end by 3 bases, with 7 bases between. The CDR3 covers 11 residues. CDR1 is SQVTM and CDR2 is ANQGSEA in the germline V gene. CDR3 residues: CSVRPKETQYF. Written as DNA, the CDR3 is TGCAGCGTTCGCCCTAAAGAGACCCAGTACTTC.

This clonotype was counted a few times. This chain joins TRBV27 and TRBJ2-5; unclear D gene. Trimming removed 3 bases at V and 2 bases at J, with 10 bases between. This CDR3 has 14 residues. The V gene's germline CDR1 is MNHEY and CDR2 SMNVEV (reference sequence). The CDR3 region is CASSFGAPQETQYF. CDR3 DNA sequence: TGTGCCAGCAGTTTCGGAGCGCCACAAGAGACCCAGTACTTC.

This clonotype was observed a few times. The rearrangement links TRBV10-2 to TRBJ2-5; D is uncertain. Per the germline V gene, CDR1 is WSHSY and CDR2 is SAAADI. This CDR3 contains 13 residues. Deletions cut 2 bases from V and 11 bases from J, with 15 bases between. The CDR3 sequence: CASSEESFTEQYF. The CDR3, as DNA: TGCGCCAGCAGTGAGGAATCGTTTACGGAGCAGTACTTC.

This clonotype came up a few times. The chain carries TRBV20-1 and TRBJ2-5; D perhaps matches TRBD2 (5 bases). Germline V gene lookup returns CDR1 DFQATT and CDR2 SNEGSKA (reference sequence). The CDR3 extends over 13 amino acids. CDR3 DNA sequence: TGCTCCCGGAGGATGGGCTTCCAAGAGACCCAGTACTTC. It yields the protein CSRRMGFQETQYF.

This clonotype showed up just a few times. V is TRBV12-3 or TRBV12-4 and J is TRBJ2-7, with 9 nucleotides matching TRBD2. The V segment lost 1 base and the J segment 4 bases; nucleotides outside the gene matches: 5. The CDR3 is 15 amino acids. In DNA, the CDR3 is TGTGCCAGCAGTTTAGATCTAGCGGGGAATTACGAGCAGTACTTC. Protein sequence: CASSLDLAGNYEQYF.

The gene calls are TRBV7-9 and TRBJ2-3; D gene unclear. There are 11 residues in the CDR3. Germline V gene lookup returns CDR1 SEHNR and CDR2 FQNEAQ (reference sequence). Trimming removed 7 bases from V and 4 bases from J, with 6 bases in between. CDR3 residues: CASTLADTQYF. CDR3 nucleotides: TGTGCCAGCACCTTGGCAGATACGCAGTATTTT.

The sample holds one count of this clonotype. The V call is TRBV29-1, the J call TRBJ1-1; no firm D call. This CDR3 is 12 amino acids long. V was clipped by 5 bases and J by 1 base, with 8 bases between them. Per germline, CDR1 SQVTM and CDR2 ANQGSEA. CDR3 residues: CSVKEGNTEAFF. The CDR3 bases are TGCAGCGTTAAGGAGGGGAACACTGAAGCTTTCTTT.

This rearrangement joins TRBV7-9 to TRBJ1-1; D unresolved. Germline lookup yields CDR1 SEHNR and CDR2 FQNEAQ (reference sequence). The CDR3 is made up of 13 amino acids. V lost 6 bases, J lost 2 bases, and 10 bases lay in between. CDR3 coding DNA: TGTGCCAGCAGAGTGGACGACAACACTGAAGCTTTCTTT. Its translation is CASRVDDNTEAFF.

This chain links TRBV5-6 with TRBJ2-5, with 7 bases aligning to TRBD2. The CDR3 is made up of 14 amino acids. The trim removed 4 bases at V and 5 bases at J, leaving 8 bases unmatched. CDR1 SGHDT and CDR2 YYEEEE come from the germline V gene. CDR3 in amino acids: CASSIGLVWETQYF. The DNA of the CDR3 is TGTGCCAGCAGCATAGGACTAGTTTGGGAGACCCAGTACTTC.

The CDR3 DNA reads as TGTGCCAGCAGCCGAATTAGGGGAAATGGCGAAAAACTGTTTTTT. It is translated as CASSRIRGNGEKLFF. V is TRBV28 and J is TRBJ1-4, with D maybe TRBD1 (5 bases). V lost 6 bases, J lost 8 bases, and 19 bases lay in between. From germline, CDR1 is MDHEN and CDR2 SYDVKM. The CDR3 covers 15 residues. Full variable domain (remainder filled in from reference TRBV28 and TRBJ1-4): DVKVTQSSRYLVKRTGEKVFLECVQDMDHENMFWYRQDPGLGLRLIYFSYDVKMKEKGDIPEGYSVSREKKERFSLILESASTNQTSMYLCASSRIRGNGEKLFFGSGTQLSVL.

This clonotype was seen a few times. The chain links TRBV4-3 to TRBJ1-1, with TRBD1 as a possible D gene (5 bases). The CDR3 has 16 amino acids. V was cut by 0 bases and J by 1 base, with 12 bases left in between. The germline V gene encodes CDR1 LGHNA and CDR2 YSLEER. This CDR3 reads CASSQEIGAPNTEAFF. In DNA form, the CDR3 reads TGCGCCAGCAGCCAAGAAATAGGGGCTCCGAACACTGAAGCTTTCTTT.

Ten or more counts support this clonotype. The chain uses TRBV5-6 and TRBJ2-1; possibly TRBD1 for D (5 bases). With 5 bases removed from V and 6 bases from J, the gap between germline ends came to 12 bases. From germline, CDR1 is SGHDT and CDR2 YYEEEE. The CDR3 contains 13 residues. In DNA form, the CDR3 reads TGTGCCAGCAGTGACAGCTTTTTCAATGAGCAGTTCTTC. The encoded protein is CASSDSFFNEQFF.

V and J are TRBV3-1 and TRBJ2-1; D remains ambiguous. The J call is in doubt because the DNA end fits TRBJ2-7 better. Germline CDR1 and CDR2: LGHDT and YNNKEL (reference sequence). The CDR3 length is 17 residues. CDR3 bases: TGTGCCAGCAGCCAAGATAACCCAACAGCTCCTTTGAGGGAGCAGTACTTC. It translates to CASSQDNPTAPLREQYF.